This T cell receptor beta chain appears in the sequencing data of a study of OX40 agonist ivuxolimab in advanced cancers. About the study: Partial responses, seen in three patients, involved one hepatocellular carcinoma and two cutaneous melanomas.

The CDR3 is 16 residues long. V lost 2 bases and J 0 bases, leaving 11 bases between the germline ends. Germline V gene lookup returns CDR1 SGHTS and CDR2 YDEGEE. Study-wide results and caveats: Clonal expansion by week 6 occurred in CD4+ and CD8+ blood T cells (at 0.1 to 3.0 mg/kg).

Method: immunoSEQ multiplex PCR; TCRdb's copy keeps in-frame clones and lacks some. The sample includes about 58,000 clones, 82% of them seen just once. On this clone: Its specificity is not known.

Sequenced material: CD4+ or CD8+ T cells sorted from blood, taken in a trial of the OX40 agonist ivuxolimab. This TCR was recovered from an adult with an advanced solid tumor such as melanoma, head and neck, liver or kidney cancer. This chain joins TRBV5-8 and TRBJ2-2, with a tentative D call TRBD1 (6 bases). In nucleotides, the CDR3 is TGTGCCAGCAGCTTCCAGGGGTCCGCGAACACCGGGGAGCTGTTTTTT. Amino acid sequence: CASSFQGSANTGELFF. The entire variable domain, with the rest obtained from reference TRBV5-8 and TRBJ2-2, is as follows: EAGVTQSPTHLIKTRGQQATLRCSPISGHTSVYWYQQALGLGLQFLLWYDEGEERNRGNFPPRFSGRQFPNYSSELNVNALELEDSALYLCASSFQGSANTGELFFGEGSRLTVL.